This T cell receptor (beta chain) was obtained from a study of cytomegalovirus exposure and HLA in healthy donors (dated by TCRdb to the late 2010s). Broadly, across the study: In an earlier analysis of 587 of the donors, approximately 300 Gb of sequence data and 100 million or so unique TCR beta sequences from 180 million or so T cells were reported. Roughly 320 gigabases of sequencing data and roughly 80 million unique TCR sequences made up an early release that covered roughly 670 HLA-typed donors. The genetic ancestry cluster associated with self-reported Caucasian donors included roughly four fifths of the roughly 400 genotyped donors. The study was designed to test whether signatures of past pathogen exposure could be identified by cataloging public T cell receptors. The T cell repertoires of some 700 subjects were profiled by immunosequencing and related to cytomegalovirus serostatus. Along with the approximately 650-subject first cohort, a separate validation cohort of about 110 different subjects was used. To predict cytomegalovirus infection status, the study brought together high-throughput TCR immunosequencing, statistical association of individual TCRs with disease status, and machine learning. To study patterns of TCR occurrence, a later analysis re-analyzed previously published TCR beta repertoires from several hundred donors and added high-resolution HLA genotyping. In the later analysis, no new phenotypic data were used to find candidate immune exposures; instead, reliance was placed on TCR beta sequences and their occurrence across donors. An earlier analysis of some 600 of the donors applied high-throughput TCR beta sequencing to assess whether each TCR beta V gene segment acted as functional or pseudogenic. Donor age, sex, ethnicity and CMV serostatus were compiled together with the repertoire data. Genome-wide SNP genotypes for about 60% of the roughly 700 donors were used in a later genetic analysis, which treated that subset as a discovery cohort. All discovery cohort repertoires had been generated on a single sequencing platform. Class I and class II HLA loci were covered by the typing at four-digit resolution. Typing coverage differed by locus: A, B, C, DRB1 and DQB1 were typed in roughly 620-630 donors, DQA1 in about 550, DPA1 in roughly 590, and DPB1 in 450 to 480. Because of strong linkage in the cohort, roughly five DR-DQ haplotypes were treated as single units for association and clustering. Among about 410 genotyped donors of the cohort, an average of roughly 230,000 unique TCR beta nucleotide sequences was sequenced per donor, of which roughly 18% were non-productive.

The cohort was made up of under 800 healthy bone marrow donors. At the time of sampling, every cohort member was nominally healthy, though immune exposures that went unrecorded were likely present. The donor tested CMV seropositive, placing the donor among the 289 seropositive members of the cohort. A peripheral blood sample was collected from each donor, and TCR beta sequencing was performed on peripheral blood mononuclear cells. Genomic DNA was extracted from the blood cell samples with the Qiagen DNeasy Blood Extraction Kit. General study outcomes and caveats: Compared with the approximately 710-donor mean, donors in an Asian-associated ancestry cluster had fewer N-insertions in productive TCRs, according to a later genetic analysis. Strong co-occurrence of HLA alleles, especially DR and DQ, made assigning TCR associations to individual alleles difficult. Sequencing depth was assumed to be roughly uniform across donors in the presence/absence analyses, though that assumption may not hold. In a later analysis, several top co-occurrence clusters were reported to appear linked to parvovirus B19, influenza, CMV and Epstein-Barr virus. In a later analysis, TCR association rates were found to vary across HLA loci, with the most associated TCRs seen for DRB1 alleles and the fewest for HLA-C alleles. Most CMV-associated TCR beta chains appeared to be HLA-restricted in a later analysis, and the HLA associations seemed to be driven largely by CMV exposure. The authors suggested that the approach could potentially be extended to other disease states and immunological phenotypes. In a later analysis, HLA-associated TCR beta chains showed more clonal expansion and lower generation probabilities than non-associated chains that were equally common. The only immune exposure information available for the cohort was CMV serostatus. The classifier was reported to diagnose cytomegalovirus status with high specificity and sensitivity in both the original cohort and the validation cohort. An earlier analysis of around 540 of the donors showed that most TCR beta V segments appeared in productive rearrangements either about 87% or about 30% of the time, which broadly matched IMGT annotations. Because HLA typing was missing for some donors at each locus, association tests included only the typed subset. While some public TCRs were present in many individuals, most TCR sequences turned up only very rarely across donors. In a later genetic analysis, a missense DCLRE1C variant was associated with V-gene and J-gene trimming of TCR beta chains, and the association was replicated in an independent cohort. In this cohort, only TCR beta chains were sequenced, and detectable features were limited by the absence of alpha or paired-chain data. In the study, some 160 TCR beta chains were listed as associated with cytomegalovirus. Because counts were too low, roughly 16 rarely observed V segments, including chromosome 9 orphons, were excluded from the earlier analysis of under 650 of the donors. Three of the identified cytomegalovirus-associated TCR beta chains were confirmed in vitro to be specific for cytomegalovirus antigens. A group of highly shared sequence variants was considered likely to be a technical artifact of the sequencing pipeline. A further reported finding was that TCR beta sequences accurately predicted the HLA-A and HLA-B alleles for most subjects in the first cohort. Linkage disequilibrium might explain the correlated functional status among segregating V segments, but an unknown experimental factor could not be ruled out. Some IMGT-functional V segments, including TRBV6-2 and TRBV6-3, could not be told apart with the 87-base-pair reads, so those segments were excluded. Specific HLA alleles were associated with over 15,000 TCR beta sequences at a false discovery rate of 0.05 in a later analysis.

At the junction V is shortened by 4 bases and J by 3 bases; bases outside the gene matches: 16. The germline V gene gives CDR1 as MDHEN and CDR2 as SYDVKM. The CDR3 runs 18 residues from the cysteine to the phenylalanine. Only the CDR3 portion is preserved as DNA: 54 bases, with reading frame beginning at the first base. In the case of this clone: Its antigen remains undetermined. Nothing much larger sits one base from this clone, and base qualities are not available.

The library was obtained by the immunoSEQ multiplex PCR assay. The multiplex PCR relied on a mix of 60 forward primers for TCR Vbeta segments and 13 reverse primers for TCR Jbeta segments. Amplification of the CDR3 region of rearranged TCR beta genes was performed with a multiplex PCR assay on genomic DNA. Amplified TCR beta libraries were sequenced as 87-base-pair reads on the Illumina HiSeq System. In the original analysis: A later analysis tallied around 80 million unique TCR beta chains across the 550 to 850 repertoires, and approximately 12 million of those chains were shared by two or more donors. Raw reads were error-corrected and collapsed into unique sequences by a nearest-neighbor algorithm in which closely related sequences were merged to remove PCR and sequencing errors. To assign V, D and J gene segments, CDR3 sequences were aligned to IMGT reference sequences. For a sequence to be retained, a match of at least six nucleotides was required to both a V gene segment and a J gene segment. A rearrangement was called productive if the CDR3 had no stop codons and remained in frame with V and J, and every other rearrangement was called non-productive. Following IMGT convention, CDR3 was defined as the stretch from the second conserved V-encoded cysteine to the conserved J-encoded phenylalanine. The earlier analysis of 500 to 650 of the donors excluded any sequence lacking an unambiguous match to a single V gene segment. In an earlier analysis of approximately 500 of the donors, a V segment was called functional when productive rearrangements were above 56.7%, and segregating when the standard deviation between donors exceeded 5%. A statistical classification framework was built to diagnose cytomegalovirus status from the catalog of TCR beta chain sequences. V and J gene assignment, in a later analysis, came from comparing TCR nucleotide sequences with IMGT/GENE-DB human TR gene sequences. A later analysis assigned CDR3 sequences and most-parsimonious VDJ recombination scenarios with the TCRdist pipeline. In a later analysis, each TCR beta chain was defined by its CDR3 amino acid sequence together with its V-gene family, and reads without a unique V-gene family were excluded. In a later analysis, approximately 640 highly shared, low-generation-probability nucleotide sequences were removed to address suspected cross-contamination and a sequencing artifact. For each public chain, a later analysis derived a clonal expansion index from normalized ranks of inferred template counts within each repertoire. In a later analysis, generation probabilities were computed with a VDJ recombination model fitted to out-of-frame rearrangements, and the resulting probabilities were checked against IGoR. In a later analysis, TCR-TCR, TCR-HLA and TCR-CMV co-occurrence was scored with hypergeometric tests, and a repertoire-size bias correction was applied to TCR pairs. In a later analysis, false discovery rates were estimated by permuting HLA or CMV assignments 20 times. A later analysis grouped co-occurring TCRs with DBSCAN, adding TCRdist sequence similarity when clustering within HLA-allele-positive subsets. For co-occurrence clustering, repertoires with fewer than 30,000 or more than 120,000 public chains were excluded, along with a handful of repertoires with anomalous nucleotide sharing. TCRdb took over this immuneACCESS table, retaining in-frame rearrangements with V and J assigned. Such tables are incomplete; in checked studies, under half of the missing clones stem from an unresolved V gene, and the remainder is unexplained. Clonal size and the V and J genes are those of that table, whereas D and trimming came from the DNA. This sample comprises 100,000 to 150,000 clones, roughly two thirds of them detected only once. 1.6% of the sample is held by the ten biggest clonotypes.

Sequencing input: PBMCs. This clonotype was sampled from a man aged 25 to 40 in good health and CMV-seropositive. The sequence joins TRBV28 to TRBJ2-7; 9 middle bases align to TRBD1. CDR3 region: CASSSDRDRVSGGYEQYF. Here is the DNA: TGTGCCAGCAGTTCGGACCGGGACAGGGTTAGTGGAGGCTACGAGCAGTACTTC.